This TCR beta chain was captured in a study of beta chain features in type 1 diabetes (dated by TCRdb to 2016 to 2018). Notes on the research overall: No differences in mean age, gender distribution, total cell number or subset yield were found between patients and healthy donors. A total of 85 million to 140 million sorted cells were examined across all samples, and the number of cells per subset was strongly correlated with RNA yield. Regulatory and stem cell-like memory subsets were obtained from only 8 patients and about 8 healthy donors, while naive and central memory subsets were obtained from all 28 donors. In the study, recently diagnosed type 1 diabetes patients and matched healthy donors were compared on the TCRB repertoires of their sorted circulating CD4+ T cell subsets. The research as a whole found: Only small numbers of individuals were included in the HLA sub-analyses, which left unresolved whether HLA type had any influence on TCRB rearrangement. Shorter templates might have been favored by PCR, but patient and control samples were amplified and corrected together, so both groups would have been affected equally by any skew. Because cDNA rather than genomic DNA was sequenced, highly expressing activated cells could have been over-represented, although no difference in activation and CD3 levels was found between groups. Naive, central memory and regulatory TCRB repertoires appeared to be more alike among patients than among healthy donors. At VDJ recombination sites, type 1 diabetes patients had fewer insertions and more deleted nucleotides, which implies abnormalities in thymic rearrangement. In all four CD4+ subsets, TCRB CDR3 length was moderately but significantly shorter in type 1 diabetes patients.

Taken from cysteine to phenylalanine, the CDR3 has 15 residues. CDR3 DNA is the only sequence kept; it has 45 bases, read in frame from the first base. CDR1 and CDR2, looked up from the germline V gene, are MDHEN and SYDVKM. The entire amount of isolated RNA was reverse transcribed using the High Capacity cDNA Reverse Transcription Kit, so the sequenced TCRB transcripts were expressed ones. Deep immunoSEQ sequencing was applied to naive, central memory and regulatory T cell samples, giving an average of around 3.4 million total reads per sample. Sorted cells were lysed in RLT buffer and RNA was extracted with DNase-treated RNeasy Micro or Mini kits, depending on cell number. Each cell subset was processed separately to prevent cross-contamination, with patient and healthy donor samples processed together. TCRB sequences were amplified from cDNA with the immunoSEQ multiplex PCR, producing 87-bp fragments spanning the CDR3 region. Amplicons were sequenced on the Illumina HiSeq platform. The study's processing was this. Synthetic template baselines were used to correct PCR bias computationally, reads within Hamming distance 2 were collapsed, and singletons that could not be merged were discarded. Reads were aligned against IMGT so that V, D and J genes, CDR3 length and insertions or deletions at six rearrangement sites could be assigned. Within each subset, clonotype counts were normalized to sorted cell number, and only after that were true diversity and Gini coefficients computed with the tcR R package. The overlap coefficient, calculated on TCRB nucleotide sequences, was used to quantify repertoire sharing. Out-of-frame TCRB sequences from naive cells were analyzed to stand in for the pre-selection repertoire. The clones in this table, taken by TCRdb from immuneACCESS, are in-frame only. Not every clone is retained; where verified, under half of the shortfall comes from an unresolved V gene, and the cause of the rest is unknown. The DNA was the basis for D and trimming; V, J and clone size are from that table. The table for this sample lists 970,000 or so clones; under 20% of them were counted only once. The top ten clonotypes cover 0.023% of the sample.

Each donor gave one peripheral blood draw, roughly 0.12 L on average, collected into heparinised tubes. A BD FACSAria II was used to sort naive, central memory, regulatory and stem cell-like memory CD4+ T cells with a panel that included CD45RO, CCR7, CD25, CD127, CD95 and CD27. A purity above 98% was achieved for all sorted populations. PBMCs were separated immediately by Lymphoprep density gradient centrifugation and were stained directly, without being cultured. To minimize batch effects, samples were stained and sorted in pairs, one healthy donor with one patient per experiment. With respect to this clone: What antigen it recognizes has not been identified. Sequence at one end of the junction differs from germline and may be a read error.

This sequence was found in a woman aged 18-30 years in good health. Source material: naive CD4+ T cells from blood. The sample's cell subset or site label, in plain terms: true naive CD4+ T cells. The V gene is TRBV28 and the J gene is TRBJ2-1; TRBD2 agrees with 9 junctional bases. DNA sequence: TGTGCCAGCGGTTTAGCGGGAGTCCCCCACAATGAGCAGTTCTTC. It specifies CASGLAGVPHNEQFF.